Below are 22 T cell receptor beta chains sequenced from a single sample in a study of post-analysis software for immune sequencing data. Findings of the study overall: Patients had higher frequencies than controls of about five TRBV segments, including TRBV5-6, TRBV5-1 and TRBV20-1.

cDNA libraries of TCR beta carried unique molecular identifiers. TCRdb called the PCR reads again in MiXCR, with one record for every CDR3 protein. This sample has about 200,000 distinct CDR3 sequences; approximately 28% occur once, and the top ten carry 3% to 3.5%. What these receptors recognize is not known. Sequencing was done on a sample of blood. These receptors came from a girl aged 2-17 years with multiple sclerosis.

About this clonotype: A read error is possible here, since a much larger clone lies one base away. The CDR3 here is CASGVDTGANGLTF. The CDR3 nucleotides are TGTGCCAGCGGGGTTGACACTGGGGCCAACGGCCTGACTTTC. The chain joins TRBV12-3 or TRBV12-4 to TRBJ2-6; weak D call: TRBD1 (5 bases). There are 14 residues in the CDR3.

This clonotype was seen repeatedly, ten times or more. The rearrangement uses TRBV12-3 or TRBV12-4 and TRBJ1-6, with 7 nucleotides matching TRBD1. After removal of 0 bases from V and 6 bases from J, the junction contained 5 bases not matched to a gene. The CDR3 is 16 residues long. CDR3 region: CASSLAAGGTNSPLHF. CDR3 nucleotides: TGTGCCAGCAGTTTAGCGGCAGGGGGGACTAATTCACCCCTCCACTTT.

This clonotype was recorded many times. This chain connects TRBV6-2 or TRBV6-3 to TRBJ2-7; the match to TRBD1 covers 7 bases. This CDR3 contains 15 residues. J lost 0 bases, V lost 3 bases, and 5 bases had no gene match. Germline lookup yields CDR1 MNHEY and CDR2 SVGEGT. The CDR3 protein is CASSYGDSSSYEQYF. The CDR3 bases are TGTGCCAGCAGTTATGGGGACAGCTCCTCCTACGAGCAGTACTTC.

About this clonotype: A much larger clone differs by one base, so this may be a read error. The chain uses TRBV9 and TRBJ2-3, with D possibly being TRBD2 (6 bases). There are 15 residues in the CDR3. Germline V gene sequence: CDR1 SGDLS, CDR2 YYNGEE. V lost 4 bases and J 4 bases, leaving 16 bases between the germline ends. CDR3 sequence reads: CASSPKLGSADTQYF. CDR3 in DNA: TGTGCCAGCAGCCCCAAGCTCGGGAGCGCAGATACGCAGTATTTT. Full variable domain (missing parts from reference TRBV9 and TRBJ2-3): DSGVTQTPKHLITATGQRVTLRCSPRSGDLSVYWYQQSLDQGLQFLIQYYNGEERAKGNILERFSAQQFPDLHSELNLSSLELGDSALYFCASSPKLGSADTQYFGPGTRLTVL.

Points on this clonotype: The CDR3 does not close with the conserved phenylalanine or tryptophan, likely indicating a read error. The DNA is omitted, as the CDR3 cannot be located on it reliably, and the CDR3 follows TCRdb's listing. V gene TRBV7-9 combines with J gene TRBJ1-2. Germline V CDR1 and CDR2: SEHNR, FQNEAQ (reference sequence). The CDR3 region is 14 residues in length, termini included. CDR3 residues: CASSLDVLTYGYTC.

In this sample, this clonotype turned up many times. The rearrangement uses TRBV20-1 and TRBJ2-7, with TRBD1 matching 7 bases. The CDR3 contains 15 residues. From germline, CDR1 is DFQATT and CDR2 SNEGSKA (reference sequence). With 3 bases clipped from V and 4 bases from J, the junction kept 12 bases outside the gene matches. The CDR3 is CSARYTGDFIYEQYF. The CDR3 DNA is TGCAGTGCTAGGTATACAGGGGATTTCATTTACGAGCAGTACTTC.

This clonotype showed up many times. CDR3 nucleotide sequence: TGTGCCAGCAGCTTGATTAGCGGGAGATATAATGAGCAGTTCTTC. Protein sequence: CASSLISGRYNEQFF. The chain carries TRBV11-2 and TRBJ2-1, with 9 positions matching TRBD2. Germline V gene data show CDR1 as SGHAT and CDR2 as FQNNGV. Trimming at V came to 3 bases and at J to 7 bases, leaving 7 bases not matched to a gene. The CDR3 runs to 15 residues.

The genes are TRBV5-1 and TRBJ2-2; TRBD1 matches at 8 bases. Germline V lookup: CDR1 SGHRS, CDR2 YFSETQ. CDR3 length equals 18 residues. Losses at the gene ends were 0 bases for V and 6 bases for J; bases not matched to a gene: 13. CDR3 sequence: CASSLARGPTGESGELFF. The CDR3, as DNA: TGCGCCAGCAGCTTGGCCCGGGGTCCGACAGGGGAGTCCGGGGAGCTGTTTTTT.

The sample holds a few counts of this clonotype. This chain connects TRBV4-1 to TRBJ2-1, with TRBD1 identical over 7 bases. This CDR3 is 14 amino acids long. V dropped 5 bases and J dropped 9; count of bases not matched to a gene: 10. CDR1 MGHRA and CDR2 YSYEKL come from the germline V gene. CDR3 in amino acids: CASSGHRGAGEQFF. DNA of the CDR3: TGCGCCAGCAGCGGCCACAGGGGTGCAGGTGAGCAGTTCTTC.

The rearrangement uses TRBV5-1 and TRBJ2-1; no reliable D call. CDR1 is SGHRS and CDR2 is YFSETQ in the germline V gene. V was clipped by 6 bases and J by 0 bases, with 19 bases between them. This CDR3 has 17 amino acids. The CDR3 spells CASTTVKGLSSYNEQFF. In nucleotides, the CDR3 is TGCGCCAGCACCACAGTTAAGGGTCTTAGCTCCTACAATGAGCAGTTCTTC.

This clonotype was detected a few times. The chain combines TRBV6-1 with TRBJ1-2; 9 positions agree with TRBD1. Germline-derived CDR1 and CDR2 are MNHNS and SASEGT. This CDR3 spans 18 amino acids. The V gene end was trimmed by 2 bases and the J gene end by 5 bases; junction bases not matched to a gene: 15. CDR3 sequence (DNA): TGTGCCAGCAGTGAAATTAGGGGCGGACAGGGGAAGGGATATGGCTACACCTTC. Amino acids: CASSEIRGGQGKGYGYTF.

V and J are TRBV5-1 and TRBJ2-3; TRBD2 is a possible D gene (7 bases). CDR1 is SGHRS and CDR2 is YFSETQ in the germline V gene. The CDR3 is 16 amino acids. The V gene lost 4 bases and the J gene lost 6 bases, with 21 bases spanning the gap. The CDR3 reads CASSLSSAGAGDTQYF. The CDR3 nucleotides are TGCGCCAGCAGCCTCTCTTCGGCGGGGGCGGGGGATACGCAGTATTTT.

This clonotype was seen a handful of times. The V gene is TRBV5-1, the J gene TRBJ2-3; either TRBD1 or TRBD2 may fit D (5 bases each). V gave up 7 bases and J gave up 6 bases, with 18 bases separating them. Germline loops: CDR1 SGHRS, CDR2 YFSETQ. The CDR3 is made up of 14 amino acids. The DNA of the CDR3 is TGCGCCAGCCGTCCCACCCTAGAGGGGGATACGCAGTATTTT. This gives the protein CASRPTLEGDTQYF.

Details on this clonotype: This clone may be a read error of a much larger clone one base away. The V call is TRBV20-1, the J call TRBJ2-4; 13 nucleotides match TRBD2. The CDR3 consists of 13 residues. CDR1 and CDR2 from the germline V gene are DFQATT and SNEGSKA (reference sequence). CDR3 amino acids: CGARLAGGGEQYF. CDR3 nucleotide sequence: TGCGGTGCAAGACTAGCGGGAGGAGGGGAGCAGTACTTC.

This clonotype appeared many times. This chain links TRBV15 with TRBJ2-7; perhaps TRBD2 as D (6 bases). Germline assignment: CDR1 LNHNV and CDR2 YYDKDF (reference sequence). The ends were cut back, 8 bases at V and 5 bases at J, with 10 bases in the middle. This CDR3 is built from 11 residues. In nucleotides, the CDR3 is TGTGCCACCGCTAGACTAGACGAGCAGTACTTC. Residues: CATARLDEQYF.

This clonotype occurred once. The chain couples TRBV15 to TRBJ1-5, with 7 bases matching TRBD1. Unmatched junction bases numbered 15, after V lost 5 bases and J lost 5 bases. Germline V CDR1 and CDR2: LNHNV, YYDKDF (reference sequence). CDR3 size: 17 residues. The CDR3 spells CATSGFTGVGLHQPQHF. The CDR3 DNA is TGTGCCACCAGCGGATTCACAGGGGTCGGTCTCCATCAGCCCCAGCATTTT.

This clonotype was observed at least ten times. CDR3 protein: CASSLEVRGQETQYF. The CDR3 nucleotides read TGTGCCAGCAGCTTAGAAGTCAGGGGCCAAGAGACCCAGTACTTC. This sequence joins TRBV11-2 and TRBJ2-5, with D possibly being TRBD1 (6 bases). Germline V CDR1 and CDR2: SGHAT, FQNNGV. The CDR3 consists of 15 residues. The V end was cut by 0 bases, the J end by 1 base, with 9 bases between.

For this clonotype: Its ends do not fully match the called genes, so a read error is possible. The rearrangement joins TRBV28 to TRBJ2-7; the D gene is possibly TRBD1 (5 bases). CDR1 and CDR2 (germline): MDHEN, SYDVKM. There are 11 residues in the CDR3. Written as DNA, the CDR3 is TGTACCAGCAGCAGTTACAGGGAGCAGTACTTC. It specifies CTSSSYREQYF. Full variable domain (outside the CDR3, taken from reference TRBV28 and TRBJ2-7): DVKVTQSSRYLVKRTGEKVFLECVQDMDHENMFWYRQDPGLGLRLIYFSYDVKMKEKGDIPEGYSVSREKKERFSLILESASTNQTSMYLCTSSSYREQYFGPGTRLTVT.

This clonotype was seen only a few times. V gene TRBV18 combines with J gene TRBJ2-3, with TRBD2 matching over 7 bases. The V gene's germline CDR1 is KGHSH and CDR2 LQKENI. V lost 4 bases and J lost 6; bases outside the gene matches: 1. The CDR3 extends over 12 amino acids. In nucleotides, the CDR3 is TGTGCCAGCTCACTACTAGCGGATACGCAGTATTTT. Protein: CASSLLADTQYF.

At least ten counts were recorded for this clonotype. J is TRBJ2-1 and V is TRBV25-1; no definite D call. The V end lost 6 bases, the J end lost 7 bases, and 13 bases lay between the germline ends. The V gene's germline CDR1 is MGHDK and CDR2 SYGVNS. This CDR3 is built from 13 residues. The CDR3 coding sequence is TGTGCCAGCAGCCTACGGACGGTGAATGAGCAGTTCTTC. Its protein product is CASSLRTVNEQFF.

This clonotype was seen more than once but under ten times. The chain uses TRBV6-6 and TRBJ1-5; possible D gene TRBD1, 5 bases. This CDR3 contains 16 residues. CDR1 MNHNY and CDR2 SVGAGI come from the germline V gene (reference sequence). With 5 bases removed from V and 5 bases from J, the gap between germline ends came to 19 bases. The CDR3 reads CASSTPQGAGYQPQHF. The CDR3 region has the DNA TGTGCCAGCAGTACCCCTCAGGGCGCGGGGTATCAGCCCCAGCATTTT.

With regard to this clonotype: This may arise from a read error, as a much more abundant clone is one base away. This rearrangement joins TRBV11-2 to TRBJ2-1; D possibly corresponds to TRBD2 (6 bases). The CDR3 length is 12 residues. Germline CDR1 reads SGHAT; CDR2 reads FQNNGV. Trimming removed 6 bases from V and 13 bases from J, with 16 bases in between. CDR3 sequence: CASSRSGTQQFF. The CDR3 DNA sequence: TGTGCCAGCAGTCGTTCCGGGACTCAACAGTTCTTC. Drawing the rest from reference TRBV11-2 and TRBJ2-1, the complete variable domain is EAGVAQSPRYKIIEKRQSVAFWCNPISGHATLYWYQQILGQGPKLLIQFQNNGVVDDSQLPKDRFSAERLKGVDSTLKIQPAKLEDSAVYLCASSRSGTQQFFGPGTRLTVL.